This TCR beta chain was recorded in a study of blood T cell repertoires in COVID-19. Turning to the study itself: The analysed material was cDNA or gDNA that came from T cells, B-cell-depleted T cells, or PBMCs.

Germline lookup yields CDR1 MNHEY and CDR2 SVGAGI. This CDR3 contains 15 residues. V was clipped by 8 bases and J by 4 bases, with 20 bases between them. Assay: immunoSEQ multiplex PCR; the TCRdb copy retains only in-frame clones and omits some. The sample lists 350,000 to 400,000 clones, over 75% seen once, with 0.9% to 1% in the top ten. Which cohort a participant joined came from the clinical history participants gave. The genes are TRBV6-5 and TRBJ1-1; a possible D gene is TRBD1 (5 bases). The sequencing input was PBMCs or T cells enriched from blood (not recorded which). The origin of this receptor is a woman aged 25-40 years with acute COVID-19. Here the CDR3 DNA reads TGTGCCAGCCTTTCCGCGGGGGGATGGACCACTGAAGCTTTCTTT. Amino acid sequence: CASLSAGGWTTEAFF.